This paragraph covers one T cell receptor beta chain sequence. Its target is unknown. The data belong to a study of T cell responses to AZD1222 COVID-19 vaccine. Broader study findings: Baseline serostatus was positive in only six AZD1222 recipients.

The length of the CDR3 is 17 residues. Per the germline V gene, CDR1 is MGHRA and CDR2 is YSYEKL. V dropped 1 base and J dropped 9; count of bases not matched to a gene: 7. Profiling relied on immunoSEQ multiplex PCR, and the TCRdb table lists in-frame clones only, not all of them. The sample lists 84,000 or so clones, nearly 90% seen once, with roughly 1.6% in the top ten. The chain combines TRBV4-1 with TRBJ1-6, with 12 bases identical to TRBD1. The sequenced sample was peripheral blood, obtained on day 0 of AZD1222 vaccination. This TCR derives from an adult in good health. CDR3 amino acids: CASSQGGTGGRSSPLHF. CDR3 sequence (DNA): TGCGCCAGCAGCCAAGGGGGGACAGGGGGCCGCAGTTCACCCCTCCACTTT.